What follows describes a single T cell receptor beta chain. Its antigen is currently unknown. This sample is part of a study of T cells expressing NK-cell markers. In the study overall: Each TCR beta repertoire originated in sorted T cells that were CD3+CD56+NKG2C+, CD3+CD56+NKG2C- or CD3+CD56-NKG2C+.

TCRdb processed the 5' RACE reads again and assigns one entry to each CDR3 protein, with no DNA. The sample table includes 550,000 to 600,000 distinct CDR3 sequences. Study-wide points: In several donors, dominant clonotypes made up about 25-65% of CD3+CD56-NKG2C+ cells.

CDR1 and CDR2 (germline): SEHNR, FQNEAQ (reference sequence). The CDR3 is 14 residues long. Sequenced material: blood T cells: a sorted CD56 or NKG2C T cell subset, CD4+ or CD8+ T cells, or bulk PBMC T cells (not recorded which). The V and J genes are TRBV7-9 and TRBJ2-2. The sequence was collected from a man aged 18 to 35 in good health. The CDR3 protein is CASSLSVNTGELFF.